This T cell receptor beta chain was captured in a study of T cell repertoires in cytomegalovirus infection (dated by TCRdb to the late 2010s). Looking at the study overall: Because public TCR beta signatures pointed to carriage of CMV infection together with the matching HLA type, the HLA type of each donor mattered for the analysis.

The instrument was an Illumina HiSeq 1500. The raw public data were reprocessed by TCRdb itself: fastp quality trimming at Q25, MiXCR clonotype calling, in-frame beta chains only. Each record represents a unique CDR3 protein, reported with the most common genes and DNA among its rows. The sample includes some 400,000 distinct CDR3 sequences, with 30% to 40% observed a single time. Roughly 13% of the sample is held by the ten biggest clonotypes. Findings and caveats that apply to the study as a whole: In both this cohort and an independent cohort of some 380 donors, the cumulative frequency of public TCR beta family members distinguished carriers of CMV infection plus the relevant HLA type. The ex vivo response was dominated by HLA-C-restricted CMV-specific TCR beta clonotypes, which also provided the single most frequent clonotype in two of eight donors.

At least ten counts were recorded for this clonotype. The antigen this receptor binds is unknown. Per-base qualities were not stored, and no clone one base away is much larger. Input material: PBMCs. The receptor was derived from a human donor in good health (CMV status not recorded). Some clones in this sample may be carry-over from other donors' samples.

This receptor has the CDR3 CASSLVGLGDNNEQFF. The nucleotides are TGTGCCAGCAGCTTAGTGGGACTAGGGGACAACAATGAGCAGTTCTTC. The V gene is TRBV7-8 and the J gene is TRBJ2-1; 8 bases in between match TRBD2. The CDR3 starts with the cysteine, ends with the phenylalanine, and has 16 residues. Left in the record is the CDR3 DNA by itself, 48 bases read in frame from the first base. Trimming leaves V shorter by 1 base and J shorter by 5 bases, with the junction holding 7 bases beyond the gene matches. The germline V gene gives CDR1 as SGHVS and CDR2 as FQNEAQ.